This T cell receptor beta chain was identified in a study of shared clonotypes between healthy human individuals. Whole-study context: The composition of the donors was a couple of women and a few men aged 18 to 49. Notes on the study in general: Owing to a small donor count, the genetic and exposure-history diversity represented was limited.

Nashville, Tennessee was home to all donors, who were Caucasian adults. CDR3 size: 15 residues. The germline CDR1 and CDR2 sequences are LGHNA and YSLEER. The V gene lost 0 bases and the J gene lost 3 bases, with 12 bases spanning the gap. The authors ran the assay at deep level. The protocol was immunoSEQ multiplex PCR, while the TCRdb copy is restricted to in-frame clones and leaves out a portion. The sample records about half a million clones, around 73% being singletons. Regarding this clone: No antigen is known for it.

The sequencing input was PBMCs. This receptor was identified in a woman in her thirties or forties in good health. Some clones in this sample may be carry-over from other donors' samples. This chain links TRBV4-3 with TRBJ2-7; perhaps D is TRBD1 or TRBD2 (6 bases each). The CDR3 reads CASSQDLGGGYEQYF. In nucleotides, the CDR3 is TGCGCCAGCAGCCAAGATCTCGGGGGCGGCTACGAGCAGTACTTC.